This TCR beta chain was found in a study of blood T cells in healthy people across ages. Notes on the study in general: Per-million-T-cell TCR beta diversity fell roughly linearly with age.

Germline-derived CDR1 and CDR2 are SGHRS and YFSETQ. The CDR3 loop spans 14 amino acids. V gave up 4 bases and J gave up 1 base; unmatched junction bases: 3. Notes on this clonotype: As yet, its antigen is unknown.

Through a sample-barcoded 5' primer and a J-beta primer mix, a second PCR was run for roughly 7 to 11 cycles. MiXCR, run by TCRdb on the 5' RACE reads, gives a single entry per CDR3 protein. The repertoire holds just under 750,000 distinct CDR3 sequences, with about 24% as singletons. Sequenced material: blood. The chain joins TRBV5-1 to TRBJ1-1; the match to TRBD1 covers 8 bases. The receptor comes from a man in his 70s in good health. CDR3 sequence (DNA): TGCGCCAGCAGCAAGGACAGGGCGAACACTGAAGCTTTCTTT. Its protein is CASSKDRANTEAFF.